A single sample is the source of the 25 T cell receptor beta chains below, sequenced in a study of shared T cell receptors in the human thymus. Profiled with immunoSEQ multiplex PCR; TCRdb holds only in-frame clones, not every one. The data hold more than 550,000 clones, with approximately 83% observed a single time. These data also formed part of another study, on human thymus T cells.

The sample consisted of thymocytes. The receptors shown here come from a girl under three years old with a congenital heart defect.

V usage is TRBV5-1 and J usage is TRBJ2-3, with 8 nucleotides matching TRBD1. CDR3 length equals 16 residues. V lost 0 bases, J lost 5 bases, and 8 bases stayed unmatched. Germline-derived CDR1 and CDR2 are SGHRS and YFSETQ. In DNA form, the CDR3 reads TGCGCCAGCAGCTTGGTCCCTCAGGGGGCTGGAGATACGCAGTATTTT. This codes for CASSLVPQGAGDTQYF.

The chain has TRBV14 and TRBJ2-7, with D possibly matching TRBD2 (6 bases). The V end was cut by 1 base, the J end by 2 bases, with 9 bases between. The CDR3 length is 14 residues. Germline V gene sequence: CDR1 SGHDN, CDR2 FVKESK. The CDR3 protein is CASSQGGVTYEQYF. CDR3 sequence (DNA): TGTGCCAGCAGCCAAGGCGGGGTGACCTACGAGCAGTACTTC.

The chain recombines TRBV10-2 with TRBJ2-1, with 7 bases matching TRBD2. With V trimmed by 5 bases and J by 1 base, 2 bases remained unmatched. The CDR3 has 14 amino acids. Germline V gene data show CDR1 as WSHSY and CDR2 as SAAADI. As DNA, the CDR3 is TGCGCCAGCAGTACCGGGAGGTCCTACAATGAGCAGTTCTTC. Its translation: CASSTGRSYNEQFF.

The chain recombines TRBV7-9 with TRBJ1-1, with a tentative D call TRBD1 (6 bases). This CDR3 comprises 14 residues. V lost 6 bases to trimming and J lost 6 bases, with 17 bases between them. The germline gives CDR1 SEHNR, CDR2 FQNEAQ (reference sequence). The CDR3 here is CASSHRVSDPEAFF. The CDR3 DNA sequence: TGTGCCAGCAGTCACAGGGTATCTGATCCTGAAGCTTTCTTT.

This chain links TRBV11-3 with TRBJ2-7; D ambiguous. The CDR3 runs 12 residues. Germline V gene lookup returns CDR1 SGHNT and CDR2 YENEEA. Trimming shortened V by 1 base and J by 4 bases, and 5 bases separated the two germline ends. CDR3 sequence (DNA): TGTGCCAGCAGCTTAGCCACTTACGAGCAGTACTTC. Its protein product is CASSLATYEQYF. Drawing the rest from reference TRBV11-3 and TRBJ2-7, the complete variable domain is EAGVVQSPRYKIIEKKQPVAFWCNPISGHNTLYWYLQNLGQGPELLIRYENEEAVDDSQLPKDRFSAERLKGVDSTLKIQPAELGDSAVYLCASSLATYEQYFGPGTRLTVT.

The rearrangement joins TRBV5-1 to TRBJ2-7; TRBD1 agrees at 12 bases. CDR1 is SGHRS and CDR2 is YFSETQ in the germline V gene. There are 16 residues in the CDR3. With V trimmed by 3 bases and J by 3 bases, 7 bases remained unmatched. The CDR3 sequence is CASSWTGTGGDYEQYF. CDR3 DNA sequence: TGCGCCAGCAGCTGGACCGGGACAGGGGGCGACTACGAGCAGTACTTC.

The CDR3: CASSLEWLPQGTFKGNTEAFF. Here the CDR3 DNA reads TGTGCCAGCAGTTTAGAATGGCTCCCCCAGGGTACCTTTAAGGGAAACACTGAAGCTTTCTTT. J is TRBJ1-1 and V is TRBV27; a weak D match, TRBD1 (5 bases). The CDR3 is made up of 21 amino acids. With 2 bases removed from V and 2 bases from J, the gap between germline ends came to 30 bases. Germline CDR1 and CDR2: MNHEY and SMNVEV (reference sequence).

This sequence joins TRBV5-8 and TRBJ1-5; D gene unclear. CDR3 size: 13 residues. Trimming took off 6 bases at V and 9 bases at J, with 16 bases between the two ends. Germline CDR1 is SGHTS and CDR2 is YDEGEE. CDR3 in amino acids: CASMYKRGSPQHF. Here the CDR3 DNA reads TGTGCCAGCATGTATAAGCGAGGATCGCCCCAGCATTTT.

This chain links TRBV27 with TRBJ1-1; D is undetermined. The CDR3 covers 14 residues. Germline CDR1 is MNHEY and CDR2 is SMNVEV (reference sequence). The ends were cut back, 5 bases at V and 3 bases at J, with 13 bases in the middle. The CDR3 bases are TGTGCCAGCAGTGAAACAGATGATGACACTGAAGCTTTCTTT. As protein: CASSETDDDTEAFF.

CDR3 loop: CASSETTGWVDTQYF. The CDR3 DNA is TGTGCCAGCAGTGAAACTACAGGTTGGGTAGATACGCAGTATTTT. The chain has TRBV6-1 and TRBJ2-3, with D possibly being TRBD1 (5 bases). Germline CDR1 and CDR2: MNHNS and SASEGT. The CDR3 length is 15 residues. Trimming removed 2 bases at V and 5 bases at J, with 14 bases between.

The chain joins TRBV19 to TRBJ2-3; the match to TRBD1 covers 7 bases. The CDR3 length is 16 residues. With V trimmed by 0 bases and J by 2 bases, 5 bases remained unmatched. CDR1 is LNHDA and CDR2 is SQIVND in the germline V gene (reference sequence). CDR3 residues: CASSIETGFSTDTQYF. DNA for the CDR3: TGTGCCAGTAGTATAGAGACAGGGTTTTCCACAGATACGCAGTATTTT.

The gene calls are TRBV7-9 and TRBJ1-2; 9 nucleotides agree with TRBD1. Germline CDR1 is SEHNR and CDR2 is FQNEAQ (reference sequence). The CDR3 covers 16 residues. J was trimmed by 4 bases and V by 5 bases; bases with no gene match: 11. The CDR3 bases are TGTGCCAGCAGCCCCGGAGGGACAGGGTTCATCTATGGCTACACCTTC. Its protein is CASSPGGTGFIYGYTF.

This clone has a handful of counts. This chain joins TRBV6-6 and TRBJ2-7, with D maybe TRBD2 (5 bases). With 5 bases removed from V and 5 bases from J, the gap between germline ends came to 19 bases. Germline CDR1 reads MNHNY; CDR2 reads SVGAGI (reference sequence). The CDR3 spans 15 residues. This chain's CDR3 is CASSPPRDIPNEQYF. CDR3 coding DNA: TGTGCCAGCAGTCCTCCGAGGGATATTCCGAACGAGCAGTACTTC.

The CDR3 DNA sequence: TGCGCCAGCAGCGCCCCCCAGGCTAACTATGGCTACACCTTC. Its protein product is CASSAPQANYGYTF. This chain uses TRBV5-1 with TRBJ1-2, with D hard to call. CDR3 size: 14 residues. Germline CDR1 and CDR2: SGHRS and YFSETQ. Trimming took 4 bases from V and 0 from J, leaving 10 bases between them.

This chain links TRBV5-6 with TRBJ2-2; 7 positions match TRBD1. The germline CDR1 and CDR2 sequences are SGHDT and YYEEEE. Trimming removed 4 bases from V and 0 bases from J; junction bases left unmatched: 6. The CDR3 is 16 amino acids. The CDR3 protein is CASSLGTEPNTGELFF. DNA of the CDR3: TGTGCCAGCAGCCTAGGGACAGAACCGAACACCGGGGAGCTGTTTTTT.

The rearrangement joins TRBV5-1 to TRBJ2-1, with TRBD2 matching 7 bases. The CDR3 extends over 16 amino acids. The V segment lost 1 base and the J segment 1 base; nucleotides outside the gene matches: 5. Germline CDR1 is SGHRS and CDR2 is YFSETQ. CDR3 amino acids: CASSLCLGGSYNEQFF. The CDR3 coding sequence is TGCGCCAGCAGCTTGTGTCTCGGGGGGTCCTACAATGAGCAGTTCTTC.

The CDR3 spells CASSQQPGGGNSPLHF. The CDR3 region has the DNA TGCGCCAGCAGCCAACAACCGGGGGGCGGAAATTCACCCCTCCACTTT. J is TRBJ1-6 and V is TRBV4-1; a weak D match, TRBD1 (6 bases). V was pared by 2 bases and J by 7 bases, with 15 bases between. The germline V gene encodes CDR1 MGHRA and CDR2 YSYEKL. This CDR3 is built from 16 residues.

The rearrangement uses TRBV6-1 and TRBJ2-7; 10 positions match TRBD2. The CDR3 extends over 14 amino acids. The V and J ends lost 3 bases and 8 bases, in that order; junction bases with no gene match: 7. The germline gives CDR1 MNHNS, CDR2 SASEGT. DNA for the CDR3: TGTGCCAGCAGTGAGGTAGCGGGGGGTTTCAAGCAGTACTTC. This sequence encodes CASSEVAGGFKQYF.

The chain combines TRBV28 with TRBJ2-2, with 7 bases lining up with TRBD1. The CDR3 is 15 amino acids. With 3 bases clipped from V and 4 bases from J, the junction kept 5 bases outside the gene matches. Germline V CDR1 and CDR2: MDHEN, SYDVKM. CDR3 nucleotides: TGTGCCAGCAGTTTTGACAGGGCGAGCACCGGGGAGCTGTTTTTT. Translated, it gives CASSFDRASTGELFF.

This chain links TRBV4-2 with TRBJ1-1; possible D gene TRBD1, 6 bases. This CDR3 is built from 14 residues. The V end was cut by 4 bases, the J end by 0 bases, with 9 bases between. The germline V gene encodes CDR1 LGHNA and CDR2 YNFKEQ. The DNA for the CDR3 is TGTGCCAGCAGCCTTGGACAGCTGAACACTGAAGCTTTCTTT. Its translation is CASSLGQLNTEAFF.

This clone was recorded a few times. The junction shows a germline mismatch at one end, possibly a read error. The chain combines TRBV7-7 with TRBJ2-1; D might be TRBD2 (6 bases). CDR1 and CDR2 (germline): SSHAT, FNYEAQ (reference sequence). The CDR3 runs to 17 residues. CDR3 DNA: TGTGCTAGCAGCCCCACGTCGGGCGGGGCCAAATACAATGAGCAGTTCTTC. Translation gives CASSPTSGGAKYNEQFF.

V gene TRBV7-9 combines with J gene TRBJ2-1; 14 bases line up with TRBD2. The germline CDR1 and CDR2 sequences are SEHNR and FQNEAQ (reference sequence). After removal of 5 bases from V and 10 bases from J, the junction contained 10 bases not matched to a gene. This CDR3 comprises 16 residues. CDR3 in amino acids: CASSPRTSGGQGEQFF. The CDR3 DNA sequence: TGTGCCAGCAGCCCCCGGACTAGCGGGGGGCAGGGGGAGCAGTTCTTC.

The rearrangement links TRBV30 to TRBJ2-7; 9 positions agree with TRBD1. The trim removed 3 bases at V and 2 bases at J, leaving 2 bases unmatched. The CDR3 loop spans 13 amino acids. CDR1 is GTSNPN and CDR2 is SVGIG in the germline V gene (reference sequence). The CDR3 reads CAWRDRGPYEQYF. The CDR3 DNA is TGTGCCTGGAGGGACAGGGGACCCTACGAGCAGTACTTC. Full variable domain (remainder filled in from reference TRBV30 and TRBJ2-7): SQTIHQWPATLVQPVGSPLSLECTVEGTSNPNLYWYRQAAGRGLQLLFYSVGIGQISSEVPQNLSASRPQDRQFILSSKKLLLSDSGFYLCAWRDRGPYEQYFGPGTRLTVT.

The rearrangement uses TRBV4-3 and TRBJ1-2; D is possibly TRBD1 (6 bases). This CDR3 comprises 17 residues. Germline assignment: CDR1 LGHNA and CDR2 YSLEER. Trimming shortened V by 3 bases and J by 4 bases, and 21 bases separated the two germline ends. The CDR3 loop reads CASSHRDTTTPPYGYTF. In DNA, the CDR3 is TGCGCCAGCAGCCACAGGGACACGACTACTCCTCCCTATGGCTACACCTTC.

The chain combines TRBV12-5 with TRBJ1-1; 7 positions match TRBD1. This CDR3 has 15 amino acids. Germline values: CDR1 LGHNT, CDR2 FRNRAP. The junction had 9 bases not matched to a gene; V was cut back by 5 bases and J by 3 bases. The CDR3 sequence is CASGGQRQGYTEAFF. The DNA for the CDR3 is TGTGCTAGTGGTGGCCAGAGACAGGGATACACTGAAGCTTTCTTT.